This TCR beta chain was profiled in a study of T cell clonotyping in hematopoietic cell transplantation. For the study at large: Pretransplant recipient samples were taken after cytoreduction.

This table comes from immunoSEQ multiplex PCR, and its TCRdb copy is limited to in-frame clones, with some not included. The table has roughly 48,000 clones, roughly four fifths seen once. Comment on this clone: The antigen is unknown.

General study results and limits: Cells were unsorted, so CD4 and CD8 contributions were not separated. Higher Inverse Simpson Index values in graft donor and pretransplant recipient predicted broader posttransplant TCR diversity.

Regarding time point: recipient sample about 28 days before transplant, after cytoreduction. Trimming took 6 bases from V and 6 from J; bases not matched to a gene: 14. Germline-derived CDR1 and CDR2 are MGHDK and SYGVNS. This CDR3 is built from 16 residues. This sequence originates from a man between 60 and 70 years old with myelodysplastic syndrome. Some clones in this sample may be carry-over from other donors' samples. The V gene is TRBV25-1, the J gene TRBJ1-2; 9 bases match TRBD1. The sample here was peripheral blood mononuclear cells, taken before stem cell transplant. CDR3 sequence (DNA): TGTGCCAGCAGCGGGGGGAAGGGACAGGGCGTAGATGGCTACACCTTC. It is translated as CASSGGKGQGVDGYTF.